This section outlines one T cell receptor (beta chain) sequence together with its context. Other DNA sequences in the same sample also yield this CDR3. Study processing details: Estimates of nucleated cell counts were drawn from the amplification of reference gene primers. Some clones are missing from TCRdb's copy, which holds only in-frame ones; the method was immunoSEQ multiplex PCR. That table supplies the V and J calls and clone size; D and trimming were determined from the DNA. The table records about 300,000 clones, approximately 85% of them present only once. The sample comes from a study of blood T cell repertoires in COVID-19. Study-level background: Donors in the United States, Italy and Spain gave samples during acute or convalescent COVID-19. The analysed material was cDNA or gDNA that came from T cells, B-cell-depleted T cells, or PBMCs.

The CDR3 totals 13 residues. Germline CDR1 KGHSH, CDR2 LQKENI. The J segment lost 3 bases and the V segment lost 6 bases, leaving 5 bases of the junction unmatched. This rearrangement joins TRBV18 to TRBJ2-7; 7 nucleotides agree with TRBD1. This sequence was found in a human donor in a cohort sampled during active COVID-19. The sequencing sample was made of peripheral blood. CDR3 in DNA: TGTGCCAGCTCGCCCCGGGACAGCTACGAGCAGTACTTC. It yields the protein CASSPRDSYEQYF.